These T cell receptor beta chains were read from a single sample in a study of shared T cell receptors in the human thymus. Only in-frame clones appear in the TCRdb table, and some are missing; sequencing was by immunoSEQ multiplex PCR. Of about 730,000 clones listed, 70% to 90% were seen once; the top ten hold approximately 0.01%. This sample also belongs to another study, concerning human thymus T cells.

Sequenced input: thymocytes. These receptors all come from a girl under three years old with a congenital heart defect. Both conserved end residues are part of each CDR3. D genes are given only for firm matches. A clone size is listed for some rows: how often the clone was seen (once, few, many), or a class if it is expanded.

j_call	clone_size	d_call	v_call	cdr3_aa	cdr3_nt
TRBJ1-4	.	.	TRBV6-1	CASSEASRSLLNEKLFF	TGTGCCAGCAGTGAAGCCTCCAGGTCCCTTCTAAATGAAAAACTGTTTTTT
TRBJ1-2	.	TRBD1	TRBV4-1	CASSFRQGDGYTF	TGCGCCAGCAGTTTCAGACAGGGGGATGGCTACACCTTC
TRBJ1-1	.	TRBD1	TRBV18	CASSPRQGVLLGRNTEAFF	TGTGCCAGCTCACCACGGCAGGGGGTGCTTTTAGGGCGGAACACTGAAGCTTTCTTT
TRBJ2-5	.	.	TRBV7-7	CASSLESGKETQYF	TGTGCCAGCAGCTTAGAATCAGGAAAAGAGACCCAGTACTTC
TRBJ1-1	.	.	TRBV7-3	CASSQCGGRRWNTEAFF	TGTGCCAGCAGCCAATGCGGGGGGCGCAGATGGAACACTGAAGCTTTCTTT
TRBJ1-5	.	.	TRBV5-1	CASSWGMGEAQPQHF	TGCGCCAGCAGCTGGGGTATGGGGGAGGCTCAGCCCCAGCATTTT
TRBJ2-3	.	TRBD1	TRBV6-1	CASRPRGQDTQYF	TGTGCCAGCAGACCCAGGGGGCAAGATACGCAGTATTTT
TRBJ1-2	.	.	TRBV5-6	CASKDKPPTNYGYTF	TGTGCCAGTAAAGACAAACCACCCACTAACTATGGCTACACCTTC
TRBJ2-1	few	TRBD2	TRBV19	CASSMTPLAGNNEQFF	TGTGCCAGTAGTATGACTCCGCTAGCGGGGAACAATGAGCAGTTCTTC
TRBJ1-2	.	.	TRBV27	CASRMGPYYGGGYTF	TGTGCCAGCAGGATGGGTCCGTACTACGGAGGCGGCTACACCTTC
TRBJ2-7	.	TRBD1	TRBV27	CASSRDRESVPYEQYF	TGTGCCAGCAGCCGGGACAGGGAATCTGTTCCCTACGAGCAGTACTTC
TRBJ2-7	.	TRBD2	TRBV7-2	CASSQRLAGTYEQYF	TGTGCCAGCAGCCAAAGACTAGCGGGGACCTACGAGCAGTACTTC
TRBJ1-1	.	TRBD1	TRBV6-6	CASSPRDRRNTEAFF	TGTGCCAGCAGTCCTAGGGACAGGAGGAACACTGAAGCTTTCTTT
TRBJ2-1	few	.	TRBV11-2	CASSFPPDTKLYNEQFF	TGTGCCAGCAGCTTCCCCCCGGACACCAAGTTGTACAATGAGCAGTTCTTC
TRBJ1-1	.	TRBD1	TRBV2	CASSPDRVFREAFF	TGTGCCAGCAGTCCGGACAGGGTCTTCCGCGAAGCTTTCTTT
TRBJ1-1	.	.	TRBV14	CASSPPPGTWGTEAFF	TGTGCCAGCAGCCCCCCGCCGGGAACATGGGGCACTGAAGCTTTCTTT
TRBJ1-2	.	.	TRBV27	CASGRAGANYGYTF	TGTGCCAGCGGCAGGGCAGGGGCGAACTATGGCTACACCTTC
TRBJ2-3	.	TRBD2	TRBV2	CASSRLSAGGTDTQYF	TGTGCCAGCAGTAGACTGAGTGCGGGGGGCACAGATACGCAGTATTTT
TRBJ2-5	.	TRBD1	TRBV15	CATSRDNRGQETQYF	TGTGCCACCAGCAGAGATAACAGGGGCCAAGAGACCCAGTACTTC
TRBJ2-2	.	.	TRBV13	CASSKIVLGNTGELFF	TGTGCCAGCAGCAAAATAGTACTAGGGAACACCGGGGAGCTGTTTTTT
TRBJ2-7	.	.	TRBV27	CASRPDYTPFYEQYF	TGTGCCAGCAGGCCCGACTATACCCCCTTCTACGAGCAGTACTTC
TRBJ1-1	.	.	TRBV5-5	CASSTRQRGGGMNTEAFF	TGTGCCAGCAGCACACGACAACGGGGCGGGGGAATGAACACTGAAGCTTTCTTT
TRBJ2-7	once	TRBD1	TRBV4-1	CASSQDRGQGGPPSYEQYF	TGCGCCAGCAGCCAAGATAGGGGACAGGGGGGTCCCCCCTCTTACGAGCAGTACTTC
TRBJ2-7	.	.	TRBV28	CASSCRDIPEQYF	TGTGCCAGCAGTTGTAGAGACATACCCGAGCAGTACTTC
TRBJ1-2	.	TRBD1	TRBV9	CASSAWTGGNGYTF	TGTGCCAGCAGCGCCTGGACAGGGGGCAATGGCTACACCTTC
TRBJ1-2	.	.	TRBV7-2	CASSFGPRAKANYGYTF	TGTGCCAGCAGCTTCGGACCCAGGGCCAAAGCTAACTATGGCTACACCTTC
TRBJ1-2	.	TRBD1	TRBV19	CATRAGQGVGGYTF	TGTGCCACCAGGGCCGGACAGGGGGTGGGTGGCTACACCTTC
TRBJ2-7	.	TRBD2	TRBV11-2	CASSLGLAGLGYEQYF	TGTGCCAGCAGCTTAGGGTTAGCGGGGTTAGGCTACGAGCAGTACTTC
TRBJ2-4	.	TRBD1	TRBV10-3	CAISQGDLAKNIQYF	TGTGCCATCTCACAGGGGGATCTAGCCAAAAACATTCAGTACTTC
TRBJ1-2	.	.	TRBV5-4	CASSTNNRRANYGYTF	TGTGCCAGCAGCACGAACAACAGGCGCGCTAACTATGGCTACACCTTC
TRBJ1-1	.	TRBD1	TRBV4-1	CASSPQGPDRTEAFF	TGCGCCAGCAGCCCACAGGGGCCTGATCGCACTGAAGCTTTCTTT
TRBJ2-7	.	TRBD1	TRBV13	CASSLTGKSYEQYF	TGTGCCAGCAGCTTGACAGGGAAATCCTACGAGCAGTACTTC
TRBJ1-5	few	.	TRBV28	CASVPGANQPQHF	TGTGCCAGCGTCCCGGGAGCAAATCAGCCCCAGCATTTT
TRBJ2-3	.	TRBD2	TRBV6-4	CASSDTHPLGLAPGSLTDTQYF	TGTGCCAGCAGTGACACCCATCCGTTAGGACTAGCGCCCGGGAGCCTCACAGATACGCAGTATTTT
TRBJ2-7	.	TRBD1	TRBV9	CASSVGQGASLYEQYF	TGTGCCAGCAGCGTAGGGCAGGGGGCGAGCCTCTACGAGCAGTACTTC
TRBJ2-3	.	.	TRBV4-1	CASSRRVAADTQYF	TGCGCCAGCAGCCGGCGGGTAGCGGCAGATACGCAGTATTTT
TRBJ2-5	few	TRBD2	TRBV6-6	CASSHERGGRETQYF	TGTGCCAGCAGTCATGAGCGGGGGGGGCGGGAGACCCAGTACTTC
TRBJ1-3	.	.	TRBV4-1	CASSQGGGHGNTIYF	TGCGCCAGCAGCCAAGGGGGGGGGCATGGAAACACCATATATTTT
TRBJ2-7	.	TRBD1	TRBV7-2	CASTLFARPQGASIEQYF	TGTGCCAGCACTTTATTCGCCCGACCACAGGGGGCGTCTATCGAGCAGTACTTC
TRBJ2-7	.	.	TRBV9	CASISPDYRDYEQYF	TGTGCCAGCATTTCTCCGGACTACAGAGACTACGAGCAGTACTTC
TRBJ1-2	.	.	TRBV5-1	CASSFYGQVNSYYGYTF	TGCGCCAGCAGCTTCTACGGCCAGGTGAACTCGTACTATGGCTACACCTTC
TRBJ1-1	.	TRBD1	TRBV5-1	CASSRERTGQNRTEAFF	TGCGCCAGCAGCCGAGAGCGGACAGGCCAAAACCGGACTGAAGCTTTCTTT
TRBJ1-2	.	TRBD1	TRBV10-1	CASSESKVSGGNYGYTF	TGCGCCAGCAGTGAGTCGAAGGTCTCAGGGGGTAACTATGGCTACACCTTC
TRBJ1-2	once	.	TRBV11-3	CASSPLCHGYTF	TGTGCCAGCAGCCCGTTGTGTCATGGCTACACCTTC
TRBJ1-6	.	.	TRBV5-8	CASSLVAFLGNSPLHF	TGTGCCAGCAGCTTGGTGGCGTTCCTCGGGAATTCACCCCTCCACTTT
TRBJ1-5	.	.	TRBV27	CASSFSNDRNLGYNQPQHF	TGTGCCAGCAGTTTCTCCAATGACAGAAACTTGGGATACAATCAGCCCCAGCATTTT
TRBJ1-2	.	.	TRBV29-1	CSVEDLTTPRIYGYTF	TGCAGCGTTGAAGACCTGACAACACCACGTATATATGGCTACACCTTC
TRBJ1-5	.	.	TRBV11-2	CASTRESRNQPQHF	TGTGCCAGCACTAGAGAAAGCCGCAATCAGCCCCAGCATTTT
TRBJ1-2	.	.	TRBV18	CASSPRRNYGYTF	TGTGCCAGCTCGCCACGGAGAAACTATGGCTACACCTTC
TRBJ1-6	.	.	TRBV18	CASSLNRDKIGSPLHF	TGTGCCAGCTCACTCAACCGGGACAAAATTGGTTCACCCCTCCACTTT
TRBJ1-1	.	.	TRBV2	CAIGDSSGAFF	TGTGCCATTGGTGACAGTTCTGGAGCTTTCTTT
TRBJ1-5	.	.	TRBV18	CASSPYREEVKPQHF	TGTGCCAGCTCACCATACAGGGAAGAAGTTAAGCCCCAGCATTTT
TRBJ2-3	.	.	TRBV7-2	CASSLANPTAYSTPSTDTQYF	TGTGCCAGCAGCTTAGCCAACCCGACAGCGTATTCGACTCCTAGCACAGATACGCAGTATTTT
TRBJ2-7	.	TRBD1	TRBV6-1	CASKPRDRIDEQYF	TGTGCCAGCAAACCACGGGACAGGATCGACGAGCAGTACTTC
TRBJ2-1	.	TRBD2	TRBV7-2	CASSLIGLAGYNEQFF	TGTGCCAGCAGCTTAATCGGGCTAGCGGGATACAATGAGCAGTTCTTC
TRBJ1-1	.	.	TRBV19	CASSKYTTVWTEAFF	TGTGCCAGTAGTAAGTACACGACAGTTTGGACTGAAGCTTTCTTT